These 21 T cell receptor beta chains originate from one sample sequenced in a study of tumor-infiltrating lymphocytes in glioblastoma multiforme. Three nested ARM-PCR rounds with V-beta and C-beta primers built TCRB libraries. Via MiXCR, TCRdb re-called the multiplex PCR reads, giving one row per CDR3 protein. The sample gives under 15,000 distinct CDR3 sequences, roughly 60% of which show up once; approximately 32% is in the top ten. Sequencing was carried out using brain tumor tissue. Every receptor here comes from a male donor with glioblastoma.

The rearrangement joins TRBV11-3 to TRBJ2-1; no clear D gene. CDR1 SGHNT and CDR2 YENEEA come from the germline V gene. Trimming stripped 5 bases from V and 0 bases from J, with 8 bases between. The CDR3 totals 14 residues. In DNA, the CDR3 is TGTGCCAGCAGCCCCCGTAACTCCTACAATGAGCAGTTCTTC. Encoded protein: CASSPRNSYNEQFF. Full variable domain (rest looked up from reference TRBV11-3 and TRBJ2-1): EAGVVQSPRYKIIEKKQPVAFWCNPISGHNTLYWYLQNLGQGPELLIRYENEEAVDDSQLPKDRFSAERLKGVDSTLKIQPAELGDSAVYLCASSPRNSYNEQFFGPGTRLTVL.

The chain employs TRBV10-3 and TRBJ2-2; unclear D gene. The CDR3 extends over 14 amino acids. Trimming pared 2 bases from V and 2 bases from J, leaving 6 bases between. The V gene's germline CDR1 is ENHRY and CDR2 SYGVKD. CDR3 sequence (DNA): TGTGCCATCAGTGAGAACTCCAACACCGGGGAGCTGTTTTTT. It codes for CAISENSNTGELFF.

The genes are TRBV12-3 or TRBV12-4 and TRBJ1-1; D remains unclear. Trimming shortened V by 2 bases and J by 1 base, and 8 bases separated the two germline ends. The CDR3 covers 14 residues. DNA for the CDR3: TGTGCCAGCAGTTTAAGACACCAGAACACTGAAGCTTTCTTT. Its protein product is CASSLRHQNTEAFF.

Many counts were recorded for this clonotype. The chain joins TRBV5-1 to TRBJ1-6; possible D gene TRBD1, 5 bases. V lost 5 bases, J lost 6 bases, and 15 bases lay in between. The CDR3 contains 15 residues. Germline CDR1 and CDR2: SGHRS and YFSETQ. CDR3 in DNA: TGCGCCAGCAGTCGGCAGGGCGAAAGTAATTCACCCCTCCACTTT. It is translated as CASSRQGESNSPLHF.

Comment on this clonotype: At one end, the junction sequence differs from germline, possibly due to a read error. The V and J genes are TRBV11-2 and TRBJ2-3; the D gene is possibly TRBD1 (6 bases). CDR1 is SGHAT, CDR2 FQNNGV, per germline. The CDR3 runs 15 residues. CDR3 sequence reads: CASSLQGTWRDTQYF. The DNA for the CDR3 is TGTGCCAGCAGCTTACAGGGGACGTGGAGAGATACGCAGTATTTC. The whole variable domain, remainder taken from reference TRBV11-2 and TRBJ2-3, is EAGVAQSPRYKIIEKRQSVAFWCNPISGHATLYWYQQILGQGPKLLIQFQNNGVVDDSQLPKDRFSAERLKGVDSTLKIQPAKLEDSAVYLCASSLQGTWRDTQYFGPGTRLTVL.

This CDR3 reads CASSSGQGEETQYF. The CDR3 DNA is TGTGCCAGCAGCTCAGGACAGGGGGAAGAGACCCAGTACTTC. This chain connects TRBV11-2 to TRBJ2-5; TRBD1 matches 10 bases. Germline V gives CDR1 SGHAT, CDR2 FQNNGV. There are 14 residues in the CDR3. The V segment lost 4 bases and the J segment 3 bases; nucleotides outside the gene matches: 2.

DNA of the CDR3: TGTGCCAGCAATGTGTCAGAATCTCAAGAGACCCAGTACTTC. Protein sequence: CASNVSESQETQYF. The chain uses TRBV12-3 or TRBV12-4 and TRBJ2-5; D not resolved. CDR3 length equals 14 residues. V lost 7 bases, J lost 2 bases, and 14 bases lay in between.

This clonotype has ten or more counts. This chain links TRBV6-5 with TRBJ2-3; perhaps TRBD1 as D (6 bases). CDR3 size: 17 residues. Germline V lookup: CDR1 MNHEY, CDR2 SVGAGI. The ends were cut back, 6 bases at V and 1 base at J, with 20 bases in the middle. The CDR3 here is CASRPLSRGLGTDTQYF. The DNA of the CDR3 is TGTGCCAGCAGACCGCTAAGCAGGGGCCTCGGCACAGATACGCAGTATTTT.

About this clonotype itself: This CDR3 fails to terminate in the conserved phenylalanine or tryptophan, so it likely reflects a read error. Here the CDR3 reads CGVEGGYGTDTQYL. CDR3 in DNA: TGCGGGGTTGAGGGGGGTTACGGCACAGATACGCAGTATCTT. The V call is TRBV29-1, the J call TRBJ2-3; D possibly uses TRBD1 or TRBD2 (6 bases each). The CDR3 runs 14 residues. Germline loops: CDR1 SQVTM, CDR2 ANQGSEA.

The chain has TRBV6-1 and TRBJ2-1; possibly TRBD1 for D (5 bases). Germline CDR1 and CDR2: MNHNS and SASEGT. The V end was cut by 7 bases, the J end by 11 bases, with 24 bases between. CDR3 length: 15 residues. As DNA, the CDR3 is TGTGCCAGCATCGGCAGGGTGGGGTTACCAGGGAAGCAGTTCTTC. Protein: CASIGRVGLPGKQFF.

V gene TRBV5-4 combines with J gene TRBJ1-4; TRBD1 might be the D (5 bases). Germline loops: CDR1 SGHNT, CDR2 YYREEE (reference sequence). V gave up 4 bases and J gave up 7 bases, with 17 bases separating them. The CDR3 loop spans 15 amino acids. CDR3 coding DNA: TGTGCCAGCAGCATCTCCCCGGGGGTAAGTGAAAAACTGTTTTTT. Translation: CASSISPGVSEKLFF.

In regard to this clonotype: The conserved closing phenylalanine or tryptophan is absent in this CDR3, likely reflecting a read error. This chain joins TRBV6-1 and TRBJ1-5; D is uncertain. This CDR3 has 13 residues. In germline, CDR1 is MNHNS, CDR2 SASEGT. The V end lost 7 bases, the J end lost 4 bases, and 11 bases lay between the germline ends. This chain's CDR3 is CASTSTINQPQHY. As DNA, the CDR3 is TGTGCCAGCACCAGCACAATAAATCAGCCCCAGCATTAT.

DNA for the CDR3: TGTGCCAGCAGCTCTTCTACGGTCACAGGACAAAAGGAAGCTTTCTTT. Translated: CASSSSTVTGQKEAFF. This chain joins TRBV7-9 and TRBJ1-1, with D perhaps matching TRBD1 (5 bases). Germline assignment: CDR1 SEHNR and CDR2 FQNEAQ (reference sequence). The V and J ends lost 4 bases and 8 bases respectively, with 23 bases between them. CDR3 length equals 16 residues.

V usage is TRBV6-1 and J usage is TRBJ2-2, with D uncertain. This CDR3 spans 13 amino acids. V dropped 4 bases and J dropped 3 bases, with 6 bases sitting between them. Germline V lookup: CDR1 MNHNS, CDR2 SASEGT. The CDR3 reads CASSVTDTGELFF. CDR3 nucleotide sequence: TGTGCCAGCAGTGTCACAGACACCGGGGAGCTGTTTTTT.

On this clonotype: Being one base from a much bigger clone, this may be a read error. The chain joins TRBV5-1 to TRBJ2-5; no clear D gene. The CDR3 contains 13 residues. Trimming removed 4 bases from V and 7 bases from J, with 14 bases in between. CDR1 is SGHRS and CDR2 is YFSETQ in the germline V gene. The CDR3 loop reads CASSTVREGTQYF. The CDR3 coding sequence is TGCGCCAGCAGCACCGTAAGAGAAGGGACCCAGTACTTC.

This clonotype was observed a single time. Since the CDR3 does not end with the conserved phenylalanine or tryptophan, this likely comes from a read error. The chain employs TRBV6-1 and TRBJ1-1; 7 nucleotides agree with TRBD1. The ends lost 10 bases at V and 9 bases at J; junction bases unmatched: 14. Germline assignment: CDR1 MNHNS and CDR2 SASEGT. The CDR3 contains 13 residues. The CDR3 region has the DNA TGTGCCATCAGGACAGGCGGGGAGACTCAAGCTTTCGTT. Translated: CAIRTGGETQAFV.

The rearrangement joins TRBV30 to TRBJ1-5, with D hard to call. V dropped 1 base and J dropped 4 bases, with 5 bases sitting between them. The germline V gene has CDR1 GTSNPN and CDR2 SVGIG (reference sequence). The CDR3 covers 12 residues. CDR3 loop: CAWSADNQPQHF. CDR3 nucleotide sequence: TGTGCCTGGAGTGCGGATAATCAGCCCCAGCATTTT.

The chain recombines TRBV12-3 or TRBV12-4 with TRBJ2-1; 11 bases align to TRBD2. Trimming cost V 4 bases and J 10 bases; bases outside gene matches: 12. This CDR3 spans 16 amino acids. This chain's CDR3 is CASSSYSGRAAGEQFF. The DNA of the CDR3 is TGTGCCAGCAGTTCCTATAGCGGGAGGGCCGCGGGGGAGCAGTTCTTC.

A word on this clonotype: At one of its ends the junction is not consistent with the germline gene, which may arise from a read error. J is TRBJ1-4 and V is TRBV11-2; no clear D gene. The germline gives CDR1 SGHAT, CDR2 FQNNGV. This CDR3 is 14 amino acids long. The DNA for the CDR3 is TGTGCCAGCAGTCTCATTACTTCTCATGAAAGACTGTTTTTT. Its protein product is CASSLITSHERLFF.

The table lists this clonotype with many counts. The V gene is TRBV7-3, the J gene TRBJ2-3; D gene ambiguous. The germline gives CDR1 SGHTA, CDR2 FQGTGA. The V gene lost 3 bases and the J gene lost 0 bases, with 4 bases spanning the gap. This CDR3 has 13 residues. CDR3 amino acids: CASSFLSTDTQYF. CDR3 sequence (DNA): TGTGCCAGCAGCTTCCTTAGCACAGATACGCAGTATTTT.

The table lists this clonotype with a few counts. The chain is built from TRBV6-5 and TRBJ2-7, with 8 bases lining up with TRBD2. CDR1 is MNHEY and CDR2 is SVGAGI in the germline V gene. Trimming took 1 base from V and 2 from J; bases not matched to a gene: 7. CDR3 length equals 16 residues. Here the CDR3 DNA reads TGTGCCAGCAGTTACTTCCTGAGTAGCGGGGCCTACGAGCAGTACTTC. Encoded protein: CASSYFLSSGAYEQYF.